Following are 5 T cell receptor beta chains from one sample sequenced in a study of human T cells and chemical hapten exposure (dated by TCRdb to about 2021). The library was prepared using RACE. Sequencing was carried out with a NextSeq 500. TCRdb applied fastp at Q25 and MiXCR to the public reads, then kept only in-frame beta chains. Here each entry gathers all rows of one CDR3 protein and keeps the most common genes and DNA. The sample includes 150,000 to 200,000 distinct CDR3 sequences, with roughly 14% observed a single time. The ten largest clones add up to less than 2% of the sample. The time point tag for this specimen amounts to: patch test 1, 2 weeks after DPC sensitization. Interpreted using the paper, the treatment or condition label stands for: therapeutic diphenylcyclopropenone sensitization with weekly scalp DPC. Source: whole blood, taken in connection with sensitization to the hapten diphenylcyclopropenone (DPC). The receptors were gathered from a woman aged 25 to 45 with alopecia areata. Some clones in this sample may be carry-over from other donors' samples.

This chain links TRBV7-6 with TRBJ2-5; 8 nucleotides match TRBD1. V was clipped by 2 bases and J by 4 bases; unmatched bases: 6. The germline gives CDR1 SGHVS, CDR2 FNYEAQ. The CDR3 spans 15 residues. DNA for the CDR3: TGTGCCAGCAGCTTAACCTCAGGGGGCAGAGAGACCCAGTACTTC. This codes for CASSLTSGGRETQYF.

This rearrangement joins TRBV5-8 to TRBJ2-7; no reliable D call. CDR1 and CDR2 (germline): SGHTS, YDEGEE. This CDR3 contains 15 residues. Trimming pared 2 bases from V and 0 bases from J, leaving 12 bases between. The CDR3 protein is CASSFTGPYSYEQYF. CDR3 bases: TGTGCCAGCAGCTTCACTGGGCCCTACTCCTACGAGCAGTACTTC.

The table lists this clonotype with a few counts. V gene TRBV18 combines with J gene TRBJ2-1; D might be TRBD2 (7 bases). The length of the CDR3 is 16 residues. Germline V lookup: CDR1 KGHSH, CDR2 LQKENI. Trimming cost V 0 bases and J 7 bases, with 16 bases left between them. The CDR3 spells CASSPPSAGATNEQFF. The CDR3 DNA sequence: TGTGCCAGCTCACCACCGTCTGCGGGGGCGACTAATGAGCAGTTCTTC.

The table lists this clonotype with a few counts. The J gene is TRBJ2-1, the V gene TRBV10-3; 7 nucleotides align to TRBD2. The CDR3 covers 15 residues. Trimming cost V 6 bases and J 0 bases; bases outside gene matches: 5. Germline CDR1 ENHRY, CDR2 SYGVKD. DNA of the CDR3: TGTGCCATCAGCACGACTAGCAACTCCTACAATGAGCAGTTCTTC. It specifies CAISTTSNSYNEQFF.

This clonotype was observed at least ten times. CDR3 in amino acids: CSAGGREQFF. The CDR3, as DNA: TGCAGCGCCGGGGGGCGTGAGCAGTTCTTC. V is TRBV29-1 and J is TRBJ2-1, with D perhaps matching TRBD2 (7 bases). With 7 bases removed from V and 9 bases from J, the gap between germline ends came to 10 bases. The germline V gene has CDR1 SQVTM and CDR2 ANQGSEA. This CDR3 has 10 residues.